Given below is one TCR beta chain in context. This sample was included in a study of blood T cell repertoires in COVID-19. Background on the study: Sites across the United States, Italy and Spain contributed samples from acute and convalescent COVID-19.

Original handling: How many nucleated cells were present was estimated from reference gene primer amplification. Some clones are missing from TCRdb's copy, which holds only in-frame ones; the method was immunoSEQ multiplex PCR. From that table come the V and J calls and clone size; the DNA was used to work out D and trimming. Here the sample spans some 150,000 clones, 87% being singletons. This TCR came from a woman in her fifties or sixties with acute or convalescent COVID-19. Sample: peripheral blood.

The CDR3 nucleotides are TGTGCCAGCAGACCTACAGGGGCGAAGAGCACAGATACGCAGTATTTT. It specifies CASRPTGAKSTDTQYF. This rearrangement joins TRBV7-2 to TRBJ2-3; 7 bases match TRBD1. With 6 bases clipped from V and 0 bases from J, the junction kept 9 bases outside the gene matches. CDR1 is SGHTA and CDR2 is FQGNSA in the germline V gene. The CDR3 spans 16 residues.